Here is one TCR beta chain with its context. Its antigen is unknown. Per-base quality was not reported, and no clone a single base away is much larger than it. Library method: the immunoSEQ multiplex PCR assay. For the multiplex PCR, a mixture combining 60 forward primers for TCR Vbeta segments and 13 reverse primers for TCR Jbeta segments was used. A multiplex PCR assay on genomic DNA amplified the CDR3 region of rearranged TCR beta genes. Amplified TCR beta libraries were sequenced as 87-base-pair reads on the Illumina HiSeq System. Turning to the authors' computational methods: A later analysis tallied 75 million to 85 million unique TCR beta chains across the 600 to 700 repertoires, and some 12 million of those chains were shared by two or more donors. Raw reads were error-corrected and collapsed into unique sequences with a nearest-neighbor algorithm that merged closely related sequences to remove PCR and sequencing errors. Alignment of CDR3 sequences to IMGT reference sequences was used to assign V, D and J gene segments. For a sequence to be retained, at least a six-nucleotide match to both a V gene segment and a J gene segment was required. A rearrangement counted as productive if the CDR3 had no stop codons and remained in frame with V and J, and every other rearrangement counted as non-productive. CDR3 was defined by IMGT convention, running from the second conserved V-encoded cysteine to the conserved J-encoded phenylalanine. The earlier analysis of 500 to 650 of the donors excluded any sequence lacking an unambiguous match to a single V gene segment. An earlier analysis of under 750 of the donors called V segments functional above 56.7% productive rearrangements and segregating when the between-donor standard deviation exceeded 5%. A statistical classification framework was built to diagnose cytomegalovirus status from the catalog of TCR beta chain sequences. V and J gene assignment, in a later analysis, came from comparing TCR nucleotide sequences with IMGT/GENE-DB human TR gene sequences. A later analysis assigned CDR3 sequences and most-parsimonious VDJ recombination scenarios with the TCRdist pipeline. A later analysis defined each TCR beta chain by its CDR3 amino acid sequence plus V-gene family, and excluded reads lacking a unique V-gene family. A later analysis removed 550 to 650 highly shared, low-generation-probability nucleotide sequences to deal with suspected cross-contamination and a sequencing artifact. In a later analysis, a clonal expansion index was calculated for each public chain from normalized within-repertoire ranks of inferred template counts. A later analysis computed generation probabilities with a VDJ recombination model fitted to out-of-frame rearrangements, and checked the results against IGoR. In a later analysis, hypergeometric tests were used to score TCR-TCR, TCR-HLA and TCR-CMV co-occurrence, with a repertoire-size bias correction applied to TCR pairs. False discovery rates were estimated in a later analysis by permuting HLA or CMV assignments 20 times. In a later analysis, co-occurring TCRs were grouped using DBSCAN, and TCRdist sequence similarity was added for clustering within HLA-allele-positive subsets. Repertoires with fewer than 30,000 or more than 120,000 public chains, plus five repertoires with anomalous nucleotide sharing, were excluded from co-occurrence clustering. TCRdb stores this immuneACCESS table with in-frame sequences only. Part of the clones is absent; in the studies checked, under half of the shortfall reflects unresolved V genes, and no reason is known for the rest. That table is the source of V, J and clone size, and D and trimming were worked out from the DNA. In this sample the table shows about 83,000 clones, more than 70% of which occur a single time. Around 4.3% of the sample goes to the ten largest clones.

The data originate from a study of cytomegalovirus exposure and HLA in healthy donors (dated by TCRdb to 2015 to 2018). Turning to the overall study: According to an earlier analysis of 450 to 650 of the donors, some 180 million T cells yielded approximately 120 million unique TCR beta sequences and more than 250 Gb of sequence data. Of the 398 genotyped donors, 65% to 90% fell in the genetic ancestry cluster associated with self-reported Caucasian donors. An early release covering some 640 HLA-typed donors comprised about 320 gigabases of sequencing data and around 80 million unique TCR sequences. HLA typing included class I and class II loci at four-digit resolution. In the later analysis, no new phenotypic data were used to find candidate immune exposures; instead, reliance was placed on TCR beta sequences and their occurrence across donors. Among some 400 genotyped donors of the cohort, an average of roughly 240,000 unique TCR beta nucleotide sequences were sequenced per donor, 15% to 20% of them non-productive. Typing coverage differed by locus: A, B, C, DRB1 and DQB1 were typed in roughly 629-640 donors, DQA1 in about 500, DPA1 in 600 to 610, and DPB1 in around 440. Donor age, sex, ethnicity and CMV serostatus were compiled together with the repertoire data. To predict cytomegalovirus infection status, the study brought together high-throughput TCR immunosequencing, statistical association of individual TCRs with disease status, and machine learning. Because of strong linkage in the cohort, five DR-DQ haplotypes were treated as single units for association and clustering. Genome-wide SNP genotypes for about 65% of the 666 donors were used in a later genetic analysis, which treated that subset as a discovery cohort. The study aimed to test whether signatures of past pathogen exposure could be identified by cataloging public T cell receptors. In addition to the first cohort of hundreds of subjects, a separate validation cohort of some 120 different subjects was used. In an earlier analysis of 587 of the donors, high-throughput TCR beta sequencing was used to judge whether each TCR beta V gene segment behaved as functional or pseudogenic. The study profiled the T cell repertoires of about 720 subjects by immunosequencing and related them to cytomegalovirus serostatus. All discovery cohort repertoires had been generated using a single sequencing platform. In a later analysis, previously published TCR beta repertoires from 666 donors were re-analyzed and high-resolution HLA genotyping was added so that TCR occurrence patterns could be studied.

The CDR3 sequence holds 16 residues, the cysteine and phenylalanine included. CDR3 DNA only is kept here, 48 bases in frame from base 1. V is clipped by 5 bases and J by 4 bases, and the sequence between their germline boundaries is 18 bases long. The germline V gene gives CDR1 as SGHRS and CDR2 as YFSETQ. The cohort was made up of around 720 healthy bone marrow donors. Cohort members were all nominally healthy when sampled, although unrecorded immune exposures were likely present. The donor tested CMV seronegative, placing the donor among the 300 to 450 seronegative members of the cohort. Each donor provided a peripheral blood sample, and peripheral blood mononuclear cells were used for TCR beta sequencing. Genomic DNA was extracted from the blood cell samples with the Qiagen DNeasy Blood Extraction Kit. Beyond this particular receptor, the publication reports: A further reported finding was that TCR beta sequences accurately predicted the HLA-A and HLA-B alleles for most subjects in the first cohort. Several of the top co-occurrence clusters appeared to be linked to parvovirus B19, influenza, CMV and Epstein-Barr virus, according to a later analysis. The earlier analysis of almost 600 of the donors excluded some 16 rarely observed V segments, including chromosome 9 orphons, because counts were too low. In an earlier analysis of fewer than 700 of the donors, most TCR beta V segments appeared in productive rearrangements about 90% or about 30% of the time, broadly matching IMGT annotations. For the cohort, immune exposure information was limited to CMV serostatus. In a later analysis, the rate of TCR association differed among HLA loci, with DRB1 alleles having the most associated TCRs and HLA-C alleles having the fewest. The classifier was reported to diagnose cytomegalovirus status with high specificity and sensitivity in both the original and validation cohorts. Because HLA typing was unavailable for some donors at each locus, only the typed subset was used in association tests. Most CMV-associated TCR beta chains appeared to be HLA-restricted in a later analysis, and the HLA associations seemed to be driven largely by CMV exposure. Correlated functional status among segregating V segments might reflect linkage disequilibrium, but an unknown experimental factor could not be ruled out. An association between a missense DCLRE1C variant and V-gene and J-gene trimming of TCR beta chains was found in a later genetic analysis and replicated in an independent cohort. In the study, approximately 160 TCR beta chains were listed as associated with cytomegalovirus. A cluster of highly shared sequence variants was judged likely to be a technical artifact of the sequencing pipeline. Because the 87-base-pair reads could not distinguish some IMGT-functional V segments, including TRBV6-2 and TRBV6-3, those segments were excluded. Sequencing depth was assumed to be roughly uniform across donors in the presence/absence analyses, though that assumption may not hold. Specific HLA alleles were associated with 15,000 to 20,000 TCR beta sequences at a false discovery rate of 0.05 in a later analysis. When HLA alleles, especially DR and DQ, strongly co-occurred, attributing TCR associations to individual alleles was difficult. It was suggested by the authors that the approach could potentially be generalized to other disease states and immunological phenotypes. Most TCR sequences were observed very rarely across donors, whereas some public TCRs were present in many individuals. In vitro tests confirmed that a few of the cytomegalovirus-associated TCR beta chains recognize cytomegalovirus antigens. In a later analysis, HLA-associated TCR beta chains were found to be more clonally expanded and to have lower generation probabilities than equally common non-associated chains. The cohort was sequenced for TCR beta chains only, and without alpha or paired-chain data the features that could be detected were limited. In a later genetic analysis, fewer N-insertions in productive TCRs were reported among donors in an Asian-associated ancestry cluster than the roughly 700-donor mean.

The chain is assembled from TRBV5-1 and TRBJ1-4, with no D gene named confidently. The TCR sequence derives from a man aged 55 to 70 in good health and CMV-seronegative. Sequenced sample: PBMCs. The CDR3 is CASSTGVRTLNEKLFF. The DNA sequence is given as TGCGCCAGCAGTACTGGTGTCCGCACGCTTAATGAAAAACTGTTTTTT.